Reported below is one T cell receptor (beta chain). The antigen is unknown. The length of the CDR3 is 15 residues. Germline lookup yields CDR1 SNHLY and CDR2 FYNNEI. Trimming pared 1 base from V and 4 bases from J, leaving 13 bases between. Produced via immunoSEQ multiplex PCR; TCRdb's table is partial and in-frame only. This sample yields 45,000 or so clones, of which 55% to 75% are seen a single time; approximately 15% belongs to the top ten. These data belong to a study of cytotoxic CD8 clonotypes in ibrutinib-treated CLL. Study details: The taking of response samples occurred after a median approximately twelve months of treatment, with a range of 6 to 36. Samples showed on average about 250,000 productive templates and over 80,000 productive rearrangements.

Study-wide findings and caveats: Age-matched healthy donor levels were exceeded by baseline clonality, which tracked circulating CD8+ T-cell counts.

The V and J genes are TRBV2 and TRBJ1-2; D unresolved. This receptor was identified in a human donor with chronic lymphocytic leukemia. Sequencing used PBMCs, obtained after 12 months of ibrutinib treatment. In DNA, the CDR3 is TGTGCCAGCAGTGAAGAAAGGACGATCGGCTATGGCTACACCTTC. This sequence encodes CASSEERTIGYGYTF.